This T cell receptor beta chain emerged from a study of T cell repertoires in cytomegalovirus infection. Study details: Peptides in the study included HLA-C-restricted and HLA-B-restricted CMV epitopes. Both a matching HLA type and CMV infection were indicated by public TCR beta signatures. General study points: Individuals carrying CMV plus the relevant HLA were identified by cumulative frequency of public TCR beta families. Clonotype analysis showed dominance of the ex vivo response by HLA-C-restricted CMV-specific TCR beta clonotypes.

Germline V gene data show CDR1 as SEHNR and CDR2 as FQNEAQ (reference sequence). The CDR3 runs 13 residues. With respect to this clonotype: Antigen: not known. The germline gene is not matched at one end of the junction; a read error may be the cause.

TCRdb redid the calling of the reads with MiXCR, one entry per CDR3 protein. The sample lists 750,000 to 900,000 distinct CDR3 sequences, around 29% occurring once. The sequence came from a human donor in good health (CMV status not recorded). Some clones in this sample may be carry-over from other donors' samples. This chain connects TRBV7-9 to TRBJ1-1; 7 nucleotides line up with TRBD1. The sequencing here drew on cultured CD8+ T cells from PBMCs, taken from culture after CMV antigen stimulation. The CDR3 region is CANSQTGMGEAFF. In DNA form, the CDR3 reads TGTGCCAACAGCCAGACAGGGATGGGTGAAGCTTTCTTT. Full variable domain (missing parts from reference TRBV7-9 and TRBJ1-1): DTGVSQNPRHKITKRGQNVTFRCDPISEHNRLYWYRQTLGQGPEFLTYFQNEAQLEKSRLLSDRFSAERPKGSFSTLEIQRTEQGDSAMYLCANSQTGMGEAFFGQGTRLTVV.